The clone carrying this TCR beta chain has more than one count but fewer than ten. Its specificity is unknown. These data originate in a study of blood T cells in healthy people across ages. It was with a sample-barcoded 5' primer and a J-beta primer mix that a second PCR of roughly 6 to 12 cycles was run. TCRdb reprocessed the 5' RACE reads via MiXCR and lists one record per CDR3 protein. The table has fewer than 2 million distinct CDR3 sequences, more than 35% seen once. Study results and caveats: The lack of PBMC sorting stopped any conclusive naive versus antigen-experienced comparison. Aged donors had fewer naive CD4+ cells and lower diversity than long-lived donors. The unknown donor CMV status may have confounded expanded clonotype changes.

CDR1 is SGHTA and CDR2 is FQGNSA in the germline V gene. The CDR3 totals 17 residues. V shed 2 bases and J 3 bases; nucleotides not matched to a gene: 9. The draw of peripheral blood yielded ten milliliters from each donor. The sequenced material came from blood. The V and J genes are TRBV7-2 and TRBJ1-2; TRBD1 agrees at 10 bases. This TCR derives from a human donor in good health. The CDR3 region has the DNA TGTGCCAGCAGCTTAACCTCCGGGACAGGGGTCGACTATGGCTACACCTTC. Amino acid sequence: CASSLTSGTGVDYGYTF.